This T cell receptor (beta chain) originates from a study of glioma-infiltrating T cells after dendritic cell vaccination. Study details: Dendritic cells derived from monocytes and pulsed with autologous tumor lysate formed the vaccine. Study-level findings and limits: Patients with more pretreatment TILs had longer time to progression and survival.

With regard to this clone: Its antigen remains unidentified.

The table came from immunoSEQ multiplex PCR; TCRdb's copy has only in-frame clones and leaves some out. This sample yields around 89,000 clones, of which 65% to 90% are seen a single time; more than 15% belongs to the top ten. Fresh-frozen tumor tissue and more than two years of survival data were available for all. PBMC were collected before vaccination, two weeks after the third vaccination, and at progression. V shed 7 bases, J shed 2 bases, and the junction held 7 bases outside the gene matches. This CDR3 comprises 15 residues. The germline V gene has CDR1 MNHEY and CDR2 SVGAGI. The clonotype originates from a human donor with glioblastoma. This chain connects TRBV6-5 to TRBJ1-2, with 10 bases matching TRBD1. The material sequenced was blood, taken before dendritic cell vaccination. The CDR3 loop reads CASIPGTGANYGYTF. CDR3 sequence (DNA): TGTGCCAGCATTCCCGGGACAGGGGCCAACTATGGCTACACCTTC.